This T cell receptor (beta chain) was observed in a study of T cell responses to AZD1222 COVID-19 vaccine. Study-wide context: Combined were second doses at about 4 or about 12 weeks. Study-wide points: It was only a handful of AZD1222 recipients who were seropositive at baseline. CD4 TCRs associated with vaccination spanned spike, dominating at 160-218 and 743-854. Regions left unmutated in variants are reportedly the target of nearly half of spike-specific TCRs.

A single count supports this clone. Its antigen is currently unknown. Repertoires were generated with immunoSEQ multiplex PCR, while TCRdb's copy carries only in-frame clones and drops some. The repertoire has about 83,000 clones, roughly 83% of them found once; the top ten carry about 9.5%. The CDR3 extends over 14 amino acids. V was trimmed by 2 bases and J by 6 bases, leaving 10 bases between them. Germline V gene lookup returns CDR1 MNHEY and CDR2 SVGAGI. This specimen was peripheral blood, taken on day 0 of AZD1222 vaccination. V usage is TRBV6-5 and J usage is TRBJ1-4; possibly TRBD1 for D (6 bases). The TCR sequence derives from an adult in good health. Here the CDR3 reads CASSYGQGYEKLFF. The CDR3 DNA reads TGTGCCAGCAGTTACGGTCAGGGGTATGAAAAACTGTTTTTT.